These T cell receptor beta chains were read from a single sample in a study of shared clonotypes between healthy human individuals. Clones were read by immunoSEQ multiplex PCR, and TCRdb kept only the in-frame ones, dropping some. The table records millions of clones, roughly 94% of them present only once. Sequencing input: naive CD4+ T cells sorted from blood. These TCRs come from a man younger than 35 in good health. Each CDR3 is given without its conserved first and last residue. The order of the fields is V gene, CDR3 protein.

V gene: TRBV6-5
CDR3 protein: ARTQGGYT

V gene: TRBV4-1
CDR3 protein: ASSQRAGEISGANVLT

V gene: TRBV11-3
CDR3 protein: ASSLGRQAPVKNYEQY

V gene: TRBV11-3
CDR3 protein: ASSLPFANNSPLH

V gene: TRBV6-5
CDR3 protein: ASSTRNRGHTEAF

V gene: TRBV10-3
CDR3 protein: AVSSGDPYNEQF

V gene: TRBV2
CDR3 protein: ASRGTGPYGYT

V gene: TRBV7-9
CDR3 protein: ASSLSVLEGGGNYGYT

V gene: TRBV27
CDR3 protein: ASRGNLNEKLF

V gene: TRBV27
CDR3 protein: ASSLDGRAYEQY

V gene: TRBV28
CDR3 protein: ASSSTGPLSGNTIY

V gene: TRBV6-4
CDR3 protein: ASSTGGSNTDTQY

V gene: TRBV7-8
CDR3 protein: ASSLTGAASYEQY

V gene: TRBV5-4
CDR3 protein: ASSATSGSYNEQF

V gene: TRBV13
CDR3 protein: ASSSTGFEQY

V gene: TRBV19
CDR3 protein: ASSPTALGNGYT

V gene: TRBV6-5
CDR3 protein: ASSYVGGLDSPLH

V gene: TRBV11-2
CDR3 protein: ASSPTLLGGNEQF

V gene: TRBV5-1
CDR3 protein: ASSSRLAGVTGELF

V gene: TRBV7-2
CDR3 protein: ASSPDGYEQY

V gene: TRBV4-3
CDR3 protein: ASSQASGQGMGGYT